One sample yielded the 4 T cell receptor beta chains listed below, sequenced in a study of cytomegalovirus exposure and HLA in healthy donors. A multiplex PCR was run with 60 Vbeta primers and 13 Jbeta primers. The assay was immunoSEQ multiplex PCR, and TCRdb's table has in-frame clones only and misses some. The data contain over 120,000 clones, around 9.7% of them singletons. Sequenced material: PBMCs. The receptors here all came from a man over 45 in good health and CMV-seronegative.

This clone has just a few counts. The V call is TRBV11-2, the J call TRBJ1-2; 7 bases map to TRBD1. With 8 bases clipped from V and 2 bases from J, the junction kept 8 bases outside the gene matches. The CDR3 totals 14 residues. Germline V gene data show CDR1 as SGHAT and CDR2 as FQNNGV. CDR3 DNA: TGTGCCAGCCGGTCCTCCAGGGGGAACTATGGCTACACCTTC. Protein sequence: CASRSSRGNYGYTF.

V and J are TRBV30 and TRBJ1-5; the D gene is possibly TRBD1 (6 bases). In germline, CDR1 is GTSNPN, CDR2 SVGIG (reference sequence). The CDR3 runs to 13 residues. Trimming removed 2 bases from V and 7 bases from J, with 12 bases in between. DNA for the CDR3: TGTGCCTGGAGTCTCAGGGGATTACAGCCCCAGCATTTT. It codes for CAWSLRGLQPQHF.

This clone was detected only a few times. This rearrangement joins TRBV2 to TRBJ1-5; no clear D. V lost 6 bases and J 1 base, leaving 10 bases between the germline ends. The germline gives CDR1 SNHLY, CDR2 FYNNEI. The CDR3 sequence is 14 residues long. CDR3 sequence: CASRIFGSNQPQHF. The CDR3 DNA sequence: TGTGCCAGCAGAATTTTCGGGAGCAATCAGCCCCAGCATTTT.

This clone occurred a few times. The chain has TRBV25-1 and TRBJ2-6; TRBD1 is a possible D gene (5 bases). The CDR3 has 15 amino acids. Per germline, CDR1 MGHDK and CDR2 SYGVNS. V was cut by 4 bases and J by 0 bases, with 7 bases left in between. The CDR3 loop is CASSAGPSGANVLTF. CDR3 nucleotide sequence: TGTGCCAGCAGTGCAGGGCCCTCTGGGGCCAACGTCCTGACTTTC.